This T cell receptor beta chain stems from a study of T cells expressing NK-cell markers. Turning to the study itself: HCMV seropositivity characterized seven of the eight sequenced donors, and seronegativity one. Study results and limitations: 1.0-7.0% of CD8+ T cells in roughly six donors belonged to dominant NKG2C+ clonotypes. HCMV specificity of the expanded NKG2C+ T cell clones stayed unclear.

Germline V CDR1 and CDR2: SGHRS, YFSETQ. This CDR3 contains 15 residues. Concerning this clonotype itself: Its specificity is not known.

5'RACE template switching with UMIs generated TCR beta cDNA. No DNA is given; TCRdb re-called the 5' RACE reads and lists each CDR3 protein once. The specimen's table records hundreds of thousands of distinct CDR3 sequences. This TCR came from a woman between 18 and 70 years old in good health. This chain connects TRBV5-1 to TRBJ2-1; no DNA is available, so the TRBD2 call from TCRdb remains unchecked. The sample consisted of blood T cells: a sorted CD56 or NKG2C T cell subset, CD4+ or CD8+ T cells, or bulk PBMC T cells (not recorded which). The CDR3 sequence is CASSPATGGYNEQFF.